This T cell receptor (beta chain) comes out of a study of blood T cell repertoires in COVID-19. Study context: Nucleic acid was either cDNA or gDNA, and it came from T cells, B-cell-depleted T cells, or PBMCs.

V shed 4 bases, J shed 5 bases, and the junction held 11 bases outside the gene matches. Germline assignment: CDR1 SGHTA and CDR2 FQGTGA. This CDR3 has 18 amino acids. Enrolment of Seattle patients took place during active infection, and they were followed longitudinally. Authors' data handling: Reference gene primer amplification gave estimated nucleated cell counts. Here immunoSEQ multiplex PCR was the method, and the copy in TCRdb shows in-frame clones only, minus some. V and J calls and clone size come straight from that table; D and trimming were deduced from the DNA. Among roughly 200,000 clones listed, over 70% were seen once.

The material sequenced was peripheral blood. The TCR sequence derives from a woman in her thirties or forties with COVID-19, enrolled during active disease. The chain links TRBV7-3 to TRBJ2-1, with 13 bases aligning to TRBD2. This chain's CDR3 is CASSSTGTSGAVNNEQFF. DNA of the CDR3: TGTGCCAGCAGCTCCACCGGGACTAGCGGGGCGGTTAACAATGAGCAGTTCTTC. The variable domain in full, with the rest retrieved from reference TRBV7-3 and TRBJ2-1, is GAGVSQTPSNKVTEKGKYVELRCDPISGHTALYWYRQSLGQGPEFLIYFQGTGAADDSGLPNDRFFAVRPEGSVSTLKIQRTERGDSAVYLCASSSTGTSGAVNNEQFFGPGTRLTVL.